This T cell receptor (beta chain) was identified during a study of OX40 agonist ivuxolimab in advanced cancers. About the research overall: Anti-PD-1, anti-PD-L1 or anti-CTLA-4 therapy given earlier was allowed, and approximately 43% had some.

Excluded were patients having autoimmune disease history or systemic immunosuppression. The ends were cut back, 1 base at V and 8 bases at J, with 24 bases in the middle. CDR1 SGHNT and CDR2 YYREEE come from the germline V gene (reference sequence). This CDR3 has 17 amino acids. The data were produced by immunoSEQ multiplex PCR, yet TCRdb's version contains in-frame clones alone and is incomplete. The data contain some 74,000 clones, about 85% of them singletons. The chain joins TRBV5-4 to TRBJ1-2; the D is unclear. This receptor was identified in an adult with an advanced solid tumor such as melanoma, head and neck, liver or kidney cancer. Here the sequenced sample was CD4+ or CD8+ T cells sorted from blood, taken in a trial of the OX40 agonist ivuxolimab. The CDR3 sequence is CASSLPASMLDTSGYTF. CDR3 in DNA: TGTGCCAGCAGCTTGCCCGCTTCCATGCTCGATACGTCCGGCTACACCTTC.